This T cell receptor (beta chain) was recovered during a study of blood T cell repertoires in COVID-19. Whole-study context: Collection of acute and convalescent COVID-19 samples took place in the United States, Italy and Spain. Nucleic acid was either cDNA or gDNA, and it came from T cells, B-cell-depleted T cells, or PBMCs.

This clone was recorded a few times. Generated by immunoSEQ multiplex PCR, the TCRdb table keeps only in-frame clones and is missing some. The sample lists over 300,000 clones, approximately 85% occurring once. V shed 3 bases and J shed 6 bases, with 12 bases lying between them. Per the germline V gene, CDR1 is LNHDA and CDR2 is SQIVND (reference sequence). This CDR3 is 14 amino acids long. All enrollees were roughly 18 to 90 years old and from 20 to 30 US areas. Self-reported history from a screening survey and questionnaire set each donor's cohort. Input material: PBMCs or T cells enriched from blood (not recorded which). The gene calls are TRBV19 and TRBJ1-5; TRBD1 is a possible D gene (5 bases). The source is a man aged 30-40 years who had recovered from COVID-19. DNA of the CDR3: TGTGCCAGTAGTATGGGGGGAATCGGTCAGCCCCAGCATTTT. It translates to CASSMGGIGQPQHF.